The table lists the clone carrying this T cell receptor (beta chain) with a few counts. The target antigen is unknown. These data belong to a study of cytomegalovirus exposure and HLA in healthy donors. V was pared by 3 bases and J by 5 bases, with 8 bases of the junction left unmatched. Germline lookup yields CDR1 MGHDK and CDR2 SYGVNS. The CDR3 runs to 16 residues. Study-level results: In a later analysis, HLA-associated beta chains showed higher expansion and lower generation probabilities than comparable chains. Data from an earlier analysis indicated that most TCR beta V segments were productive either about 87% or about 30% of the time.

The PCR employed 60 Vbeta primers together with 13 Jbeta primers. Only in-frame clones appear in the TCRdb table, and some are missing; sequencing was by immunoSEQ multiplex PCR. The repertoire holds 85,000 to 120,000 clones, with 65% to 80% as singletons. This sequence joins TRBV25-1 and TRBJ2-5; the match to TRBD1 covers 11 bases. The receptor comes from a male donor in good health and CMV-seropositive. The sample was PBMCs. CDR3 amino acids: CASSEPGQGVGETQYF. Here the CDR3 DNA reads TGTGCCAGCAGTGAGCCGGGACAGGGGGTCGGGGAGACCCAGTACTTC.